What follows are 12 T cell receptor beta chains derived from one specimen sequenced in a study of CD4+ T cells in melanoma (dated by TCRdb to 2022 to 2024). Library method: the immunoSEQ multiplex PCR assay. As stored in TCRdb, this immuneACCESS dataset retains in-frame rearrangements with V and J assigned. A fraction of the clones does not appear; measured against another copy, unresolved V genes explain less than half of the discrepancy, and the remainder lacks a known reason. Recorded for this sample are over 100,000 clones; roughly 90% of them occurred a single time. The ten most abundant clones make up 3% to 4% of the sample. Sequenced: peripheral blood. The source of these receptors is a human donor with melanoma.

The rearrangement links TRBV2 to TRBJ1-2; unclear D gene. Germline CDR1 is SNHLY and CDR2 is FYNNEI. Trimming removed 7 bases at V and 2 bases at J, with 17 bases between. This CDR3 has 15 residues. In DNA form, the CDR3 reads TGTGCCAGCACATCCCCCGGCAGGCAAAACTATGGCTACACCTTC. Translating gives CASTSPGRQNYGYTF.

Within the sample, this clone is medium-sized (0.01 to 0.1%). The V and J genes are TRBV30 and TRBJ1-2; possibly TRBD1 for D (6 bases). The V end was cut by 4 bases, the J end by 3 bases, with 9 bases between. Germline values: CDR1 GTSNPN, CDR2 SVGIG (reference sequence). The CDR3 has 12 residues. The CDR3 loop reads CAWKGDDYGYTF. In DNA, the CDR3 is TGTGCCTGGAAGGGGGATGACTATGGCTACACCTTC.

CDR3 nucleotides: TGCGCCAGCAAAAGTGGGGGACTAGCGGGGCAAGAGACCCAGTACTTC. Encoded protein: CASKSGGLAGQETQYF. The chain links TRBV5-1 to TRBJ2-5; 13 bases agree with TRBD2. V gave up 6 bases and J gave up 2 bases; unmatched junction bases: 7. CDR1 is SGHRS and CDR2 is YFSETQ in the germline V gene. The CDR3 consists of 16 residues.

The chain is built from TRBV5-4 and TRBJ2-3, with 10 bases aligning to TRBD2. Trimming took 2 bases from V and 3 from J; bases not matched to a gene: 3. This CDR3 spans 15 amino acids. In germline, CDR1 is SGHNT, CDR2 YYREEE (reference sequence). CDR3 bases: TGTGCCAGCAGCTTCTCTAGCGGGAGTACAGATACGCAGTATTTT. This encodes CASSFSSGSTDTQYF.

The count of this clone is one. The genes are TRBV27 and TRBJ2-1, with D perhaps TRBD2 (5 bases). The CDR3 sequence is 20 residues long. The germline V gene encodes CDR1 MNHEY and CDR2 SMNVEV (reference sequence). V dropped 2 bases and J dropped 2 bases, with 25 bases sitting between them. This CDR3 is CASSLVRRPPSSLTYNEQFF. The DNA for the CDR3 is TGTGCCAGCAGTTTAGTTAGGAGACCACCATCTAGCCTCACCTACAATGAGCAGTTCTTC.

The chain is built from TRBV5-1 and TRBJ1-1; TRBD1 might be the D (5 bases). Trimming left V 2 bases short and J 1 base short, with 9 bases between. The CDR3 sequence is 14 residues long. Germline V gene lookup returns CDR1 SGHRS and CDR2 YFSETQ. The CDR3 nucleotides are TGCGCCAGCAGCTTAGGACATACGAACACTGAAGCTTTCTTT. Translated: CASSLGHTNTEAFF. Combining the CDR3 with reference TRBV5-1 and TRBJ1-1 gives the whole variable domain KAGVTQTPRYLIKTRGQQVTLSCSPISGHRSVSWYQQTPGQGLQFLFEYFSETQRNKGNFPGRFSGRQFSNSRSEMNVSTLELGDSALYLCASSLGHTNTEAFFGQGTRLTVV.

The genes are TRBV10-3 and TRBJ2-5; 16 bases fit TRBD2. Germline values: CDR1 ENHRY, CDR2 SYGVKD. This CDR3 spans 20 amino acids. V lost 3 bases, J lost 4 bases, and 14 bases stayed unmatched. The CDR3 DNA is TGTGCCATCAGTGACCCCCAAAGGGGACTAGCGGGGGGGCCATCAGAGACCCAGTACTTC. Amino acids: CAISDPQRGLAGGPSETQYF.

V is TRBV6-5 and J is TRBJ2-5; TRBD2 matches 8 bases. The junction had 11 bases not matched to a gene; V was cut back by 7 bases and J by 4 bases. Germline CDR1 MNHEY, CDR2 SVGAGI. The CDR3 is made up of 15 amino acids. The CDR3: CASTKRGGGRETQYF. DNA for the CDR3: TGTGCCAGCACTAAAAGGGGCGGGGGGCGAGAGACCCAGTACTTC.

The rearrangement links TRBV6-6 to TRBJ1-1; D ambiguous. The CDR3 length is 15 residues. V dropped 2 bases and J dropped 4 bases, with 14 bases sitting between them. Germline CDR1 is MNHNY and CDR2 is SVGAGI (reference sequence). CDR3 coding DNA: TGTGCCAGCAGTTACCGTCCGGACGGAACCACTGAAGCTTTCTTT. It is translated as CASSYRPDGTTEAFF.

In its sample, this clone was seen once. The rearrangement links TRBV7-2 to TRBJ2-7; a possible D gene is TRBD2 (6 bases). CDR1 and CDR2 (germline): SGHTA, FQGNSA. There are 15 residues in the CDR3. The germline V and J ends were trimmed by 1 base and 4 bases, with 14 bases remaining between them. The CDR3 DNA is TGTGCCAGCAGCTTAGGCGGGGATATAGGGTACGAGCAGTACTTC. This gives the protein CASSLGGDIGYEQYF.

This chain uses TRBV15 with TRBJ2-5; D remains unclear. Trimming cost V 0 bases and J 1 base, with 9 bases left between them. CDR1 and CDR2 from the germline V gene are LNHNV and YYDKDF (reference sequence). CDR3 size: 15 residues. DNA for the CDR3: TGTGCCACCAGCAGAGATTCCCATGGCCAAGAGACCCAGTACTTC. The encoded protein is CATSRDSHGQETQYF.

The chain couples TRBV7-9 to TRBJ1-3; 9 positions match TRBD1. J was trimmed by 0 bases and V by 4 bases; bases with no gene match: 10. CDR1 SEHNR and CDR2 FQNEAQ come from the germline V gene (reference sequence). The CDR3 has 18 residues. In DNA form, the CDR3 reads TGTGCCAGCAGCTCGAAGGCAACAGGGGGCTCCTCTGGAAACACCATATATTTT. Its protein is CASSSKATGGSSGNTIYF.